The 5 T cell receptor beta chains presented below share a single source sample, sequenced in a study of cytomegalovirus exposure and HLA in healthy donors. Both 60 Vbeta primers and 13 Jbeta primers went into the PCR. Using immunoSEQ multiplex PCR, the repertoire was profiled, and TCRdb retains in-frame clones only, with some absent. Of some 200,000 clones in the sample, over 65% are singletons; the top ten hold 0.63%. The sample consisted of PBMCs. These receptors all stem from a man aged 18 to 30 in good health and CMV-seronegative.

This clone occurred a few times. V usage is TRBV4-1 and J usage is TRBJ2-1; maybe TRBD1 (5 bases). This CDR3 spans 15 amino acids. Trimming removed 1 base at V and 10 bases at J, with 17 bases between. The germline gives CDR1 MGHRA, CDR2 YSYEKL. The CDR3 bases are TGCGCCAGCAGCCAAGGTCCAGGGCAAGGTCGGGAGCAGTTCTTC. Translated, it gives CASSQGPGQGREQFF.

This clone was seen only a few times. The DNA of the CDR3 is TGTGCCAGCAGCCGGGGGACAGGACATACCTACGAGCAGTACTTC. It is translated as CASSRGTGHTYEQYF. V gene TRBV6-1 combines with J gene TRBJ2-7, with TRBD1 matching 8 bases. CDR3 length equals 15 residues. Germline values: CDR1 MNHNS, CDR2 SASEGT. The V gene end was trimmed by 6 bases and the J gene end by 2 bases; junction bases not matched to a gene: 9.

The chain has TRBV27 and TRBJ1-2; tentatively, D is TRBD1 (5 bases). This CDR3 region has 13 residues. V was cut by 10 bases and J by 7 bases, with 19 bases left in between. Germline V gene lookup returns CDR1 MNHEY and CDR2 SMNVEV (reference sequence). The CDR3 bases are TGTGCCACCTCCCCGGGGGTTTTCGGTGGCTACACCTTC. It specifies CATSPGVFGGYTF.

A remark on this clone: This sample also contains other DNA sequences that code for the same CDR3. The chain is built from TRBV7-2 and TRBJ1-1; D is possibly TRBD1 (5 bases). V was pared by 5 bases and J by 0 bases, with 16 bases between. The V gene's germline CDR1 is SGHTA and CDR2 FQGNSA. The CDR3 is made up of 16 amino acids. The CDR3 reads CASSLRRTGLNTEAFF. The CDR3 DNA reads TGTGCCAGCAGCCTACGACGTACAGGATTGAACACTGAAGCTTTCTTT.

The rearrangement links TRBV7-9 to TRBJ1-2; 8 bases match TRBD1. CDR1 is SEHNR, CDR2 FQNEAQ, per germline (reference sequence). Unmatched junction bases numbered 7, after V lost 5 bases and J lost 8 bases. The CDR3 is 13 amino acids. CDR3: CASSQGAGGGYTF. CDR3 nucleotides: TGTGCCAGCAGCCAGGGGGCAGGGGGAGGCTACACCTTC. The whole variable domain, remainder taken from reference TRBV7-9 and TRBJ1-2, is DTGVSQNPRHKITKRGQNVTFRCDPISEHNRLYWYRQTLGQGPEFLTYFQNEAQLEKSRLLSDRFSAERPKGSFSTLEIQRTEQGDSAMYLCASSQGAGGGYTFGSGTRLTVV.